The 20 T cell receptor beta chains listed next were all sequenced from one sample in a study of OX40 agonist ivuxolimab in advanced cancers. Data came from immunoSEQ multiplex PCR; TCRdb stores just in-frame clones and leaves some out. The table lists tens of thousands of clones, around nine tenths of them singletons. Source: CD4+ or CD8+ T cells sorted from blood, taken in a trial of the OX40 agonist ivuxolimab. These receptors were taken from an adult with an advanced solid tumor such as melanoma, head and neck, liver or kidney cancer.

The chain employs TRBV9 and TRBJ2-7, with TRBD2 matching 7 bases. Germline V gives CDR1 SGDLS, CDR2 YYNGEE. The CDR3 is 15 amino acids. J gave up 2 bases and V 0 bases, and 5 bases lay outside the gene matches. The CDR3 is CASSVGAGTTYEQYF. DNA for the CDR3: TGTGCCAGCAGCGTAGGGGCAGGGACTACCTACGAGCAGTACTTC.

This clone occurred once. The CDR3 DNA reads as TGTGCCAGCAGGTCCGGGGGGGGAAGGTTGGAGACCCAGTACTTC. It encodes CASRSGGGRLETQYF. The rearrangement uses TRBV28 and TRBJ2-5; 8 bases are shared with TRBD2. The V and J ends lost 6 bases and 5 bases, in that order; junction bases with no gene match: 11. This CDR3 has 15 amino acids. Germline values: CDR1 MDHEN, CDR2 SYDVKM.

V usage is TRBV10-1 and J usage is TRBJ2-6; D call uncertain. V dropped 2 bases and J dropped 2 bases, with 1 base sitting between them. In germline, CDR1 is WNHNN, CDR2 SYGVQD (reference sequence). This CDR3 region has 13 residues. This chain's CDR3 is CASSETGANVLTF. The CDR3 DNA reads TGCGCCAGCAGTGAGACTGGGGCCAACGTCCTGACTTTC.

V and J are TRBV7-2 and TRBJ2-5; possibly TRBD1 or TRBD2 for D (5 bases each). This CDR3 spans 15 amino acids. Germline loops: CDR1 SGHTA, CDR2 FQGNSA. The germline V and J ends were trimmed by 5 bases and 5 bases, with 18 bases remaining between them. DNA for the CDR3: TGTGCCAGCAGCCCTATTGGCACGGGACGGGAGACCCAGTACTTC. It yields the protein CASSPIGTGRETQYF.

This chain joins TRBV28 and TRBJ2-1, with 11 positions matching TRBD2. The CDR3 has 18 residues. In germline, CDR1 is MDHEN, CDR2 SYDVKM. V shed 5 bases and J 5 bases; nucleotides not matched to a gene: 14. This CDR3 reads CASSPRTSGLIINNEQFF. As DNA, the CDR3 is TGTGCCAGCAGTCCCCGGACTAGCGGGCTTATTATCAACAATGAGCAGTTCTTC.

This chain connects TRBV7-9 to TRBJ2-7; D may correspond to TRBD1 or TRBD2 (5 bases each). From germline, CDR1 is SEHNR and CDR2 FQNEAQ (reference sequence). Trimming took off 1 base at V and 3 bases at J, with 10 bases between the two ends. There are 14 residues in the CDR3. The CDR3 DNA follows: TGTGCCAGCAGCTTAGATCTGGGGGACTACGAGCAGTACTTC. This codes for CASSLDLGDYEQYF.

The rearrangement joins TRBV7-2 to TRBJ2-7; D call uncertain. Germline V gives CDR1 SGHTA, CDR2 FQGNSA. This CDR3 has 15 residues. V was trimmed by 1 base and J by 2 bases, leaving 12 bases between them. The DNA of the CDR3 is TGTGCCAGCAGCTTAGGGTACGGGTCCGCCTACGAGCAGTACTTC. Translated: CASSLGYGSAYEQYF. Drawing the rest from reference TRBV7-2 and TRBJ2-7, the complete variable domain is GAGVSQSPSNKVTEKGKDVELRCDPISGHTALYWYRQSLGQGLEFLIYFQGNSAPDKSGLPSDRFSAERTGGSVSTLTIQRTQQEDSAVYLCASSLGYGSAYEQYFGPGTRLTVT.

The DNA of the CDR3 is TGTGCCAGTAGGCTAACCGGGGGCGAGACTAGCGCCCACGAGCAGTACTTC. Protein: CASRLTGGETSAHEQYF. The genes are TRBV19 and TRBJ2-7, with 8 bases that match TRBD2. Trimming removed 6 bases from V and 5 bases from J; junction bases left unmatched: 18. The CDR3 runs 17 residues. CDR1 and CDR2 from the germline V gene are LNHDA and SQIVND (reference sequence).

The chain uses TRBV27 and TRBJ1-1; no definite D call. Deletions cut 6 bases from V and 3 bases from J, with 11 bases between. Germline CDR1 and CDR2: MNHEY and SMNVEV (reference sequence). The CDR3 extends over 13 amino acids. Written as DNA, the CDR3 is TGTGCCAGCAGGCTGATATCCGACACTGAAGCTTTCTTT. Translated: CASRLISDTEAFF.

The chain is built from TRBV6-1 and TRBJ2-2; D is possibly TRBD2 (6 bases). Trimming pared 5 bases from V and 6 bases from J, leaving 13 bases between. There are 14 residues in the CDR3. The germline V gene has CDR1 MNHNS and CDR2 SASEGT. The DNA for the CDR3 is TGTGCCAGCAGTCCCCCGGGACTTTCCGGGGAGCTGTTTTTT. Encoded protein: CASSPPGLSGELFF.

The rearrangement joins TRBV6-1 to TRBJ2-7; the D gene is possibly TRBD2 (6 bases). V lost 6 bases to trimming and J lost 2 bases, with 17 bases between them. CDR3 length: 15 residues. The germline gives CDR1 MNHNS, CDR2 SASEGT. CDR3 sequence reads: CASRDRAGSPYEQYF. The CDR3 DNA reads as TGTGCCAGCAGGGATCGGGCGGGATCTCCCTACGAGCAGTACTTC.

This rearrangement joins TRBV27 to TRBJ1-3; no clear D. The CDR3 is made up of 15 amino acids. V shed 5 bases and J shed 0 bases, with 11 bases lying between them. Germline CDR1 is MNHEY and CDR2 is SMNVEV (reference sequence). CDR3 DNA sequence: TGTGCCAGCAGTGATTCCACCGTCTCTGGAAACACCATATATTTT. It is translated as CASSDSTVSGNTIYF.

This rearrangement joins TRBV7-3 to TRBJ2-6, with a possible D match to TRBD2 (5 bases). CDR3 size: 14 residues. V was shortened by 8 bases and J by 2 bases, with 10 bases between the two germline ends. Germline CDR1 SGHTA, CDR2 FQGTGA. The CDR3 region has the DNA TGTGCCAGCCGGGGTGGGCCTGGGGCCAACGTCCTGACTTTC. Protein product: CASRGGPGANVLTF.

The rearrangement joins TRBV6-1 to TRBJ2-7, with D tentatively TRBD1 (6 bases). CDR3 length: 14 residues. V lost 1 base to trimming and J lost 2 bases, with 9 bases between them. Germline-derived CDR1 and CDR2 are MNHNS and SASEGT. The CDR3 DNA reads TGTGCCAGCAGTGAAGATCGACAGGCCTACGAGCAGTACTTC. It encodes CASSEDRQAYEQYF.

The chain links TRBV30 to TRBJ2-3; D may correspond to TRBD1 or TRBD2 (6 bases each). Trimming removed 4 bases at V and 4 bases at J, with 15 bases between. The CDR3 length is 14 residues. Per the germline V gene, CDR1 is GTSNPN and CDR2 is SVGIG (reference sequence). The CDR3 sequence: CAWMGWGAADTQYF. The CDR3 bases are TGTGCCTGGATGGGGTGGGGGGCAGCAGATACGCAGTATTTT.

V is TRBV7-9 and J is TRBJ2-3; D remains unclear. CDR1 SEHNR and CDR2 FQNEAQ come from the germline V gene (reference sequence). V was cut by 5 bases and J by 2 bases, with 14 bases left in between. This CDR3 region has 15 residues. The CDR3 is CASSHPRRITDTQYF. The CDR3 DNA is TGTGCCAGCAGCCACCCCAGACGGATCACAGATACGCAGTATTTT.

The chain combines TRBV27 with TRBJ2-7, with D perhaps matching TRBD2 (7 bases). The germline CDR1 and CDR2 sequences are MNHEY and SMNVEV (reference sequence). CDR3 size: 15 residues. The V end lost 4 bases, the J end lost 3 bases, and 16 bases lay between the germline ends. Here the CDR3 DNA reads TGTGCCAGCAGTTGGCAGGGGAGGGCCTTCTACGAGCAGTACTTC. Translated, it gives CASSWQGRAFYEQYF.

The count of this clone is one. V is TRBV6-5 and J is TRBJ2-1; 9 nucleotides line up with TRBD1. With 2 bases clipped from V and 7 bases from J, the junction kept 6 bases outside the gene matches. Germline CDR1 is MNHEY and CDR2 is SVGAGI. The CDR3 length is 15 residues. The CDR3 bases are TGTGCCAGCAGTTACGGGACAGGGCTCGGAAATGAGCAGTTCTTC. Amino acid sequence: CASSYGTGLGNEQFF.

The V call is TRBV10-3, the J call TRBJ2-7, with 11 bases fitting TRBD2. The J segment lost 3 bases and the V segment lost 7 bases, leaving 8 bases of the junction unmatched. The CDR3 runs to 15 residues. Germline V lookup: CDR1 ENHRY, CDR2 SYGVKD. CDR3 nucleotide sequence: TGTGCCATCACTAAGCAACTAGCGGGAGTCTACGAGCAGTACTTC. The encoded protein is CAITKQLAGVYEQYF.

V and J are TRBV18 and TRBJ1-3; D not resolved. V lost 5 bases to trimming and J lost 4 bases, with 15 bases between them. The CDR3 totals 15 residues. Germline V gene data show CDR1 as KGHSH and CDR2 as LQKENI. As DNA, the CDR3 is TGTGCCAGCTCAGAACAAGGAACGGGAGGAAACACCATATATTTT. Its translation is CASSEQGTGGNTIYF.